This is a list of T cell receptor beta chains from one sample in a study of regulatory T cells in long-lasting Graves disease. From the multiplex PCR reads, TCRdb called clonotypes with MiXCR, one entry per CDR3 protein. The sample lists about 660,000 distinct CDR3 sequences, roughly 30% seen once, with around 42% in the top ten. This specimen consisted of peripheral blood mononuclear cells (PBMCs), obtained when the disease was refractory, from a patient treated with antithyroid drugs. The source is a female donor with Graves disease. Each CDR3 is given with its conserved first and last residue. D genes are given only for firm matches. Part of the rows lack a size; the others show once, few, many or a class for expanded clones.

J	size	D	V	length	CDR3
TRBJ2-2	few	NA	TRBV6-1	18	CASRDLRLGASGAGELFF
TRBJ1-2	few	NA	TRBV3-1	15	CASSQEGSGAYGYTF
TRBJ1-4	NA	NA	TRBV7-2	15	CASSFDHATNEKLFF
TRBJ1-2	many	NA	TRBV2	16	CASSETRYVSNYGYTF
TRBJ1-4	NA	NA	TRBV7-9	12	CASSTSNEKLFF
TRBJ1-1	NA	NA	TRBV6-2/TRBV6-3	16	CASRTTILVSNTEAFF
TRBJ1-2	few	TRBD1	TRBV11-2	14	CASSLGQGGFGYTF
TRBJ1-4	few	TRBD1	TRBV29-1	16	CSVEDWTGGSWEKLFF
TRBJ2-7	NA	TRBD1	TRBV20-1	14	CSATGGRSSYEQYF
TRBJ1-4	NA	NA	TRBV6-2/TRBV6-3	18	CASSYSAQGTTGNEKLFF
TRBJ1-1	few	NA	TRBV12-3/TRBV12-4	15	CASSPVQGSNTEAFF
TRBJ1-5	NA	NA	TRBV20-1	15	CSAITQGGSNQPQHF
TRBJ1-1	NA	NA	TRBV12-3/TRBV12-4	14	CASTLGFVNTEAFF
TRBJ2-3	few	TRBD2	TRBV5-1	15	CASSHTSGSTDTQYF
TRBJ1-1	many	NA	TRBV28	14	CASSLLGGYTEAFF
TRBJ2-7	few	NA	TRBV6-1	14	CASSESIIYYEQYF
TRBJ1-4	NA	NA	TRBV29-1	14	CSVGGSGVGEKLFF
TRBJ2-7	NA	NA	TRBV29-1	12	CSVEFDTYEQYF
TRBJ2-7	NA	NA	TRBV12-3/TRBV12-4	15	CASSRGPVFGYEQYF
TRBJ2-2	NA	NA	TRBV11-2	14	CASSLAVLAGELFF
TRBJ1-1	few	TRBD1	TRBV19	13	CASEGQGHTEAFF
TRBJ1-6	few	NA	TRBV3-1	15	CASSQEQPYNSPLHF
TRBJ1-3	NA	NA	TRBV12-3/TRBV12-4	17	CASSSQSPRLSGNTIYF
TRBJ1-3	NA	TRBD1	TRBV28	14	CASSWGQAGDTIYF
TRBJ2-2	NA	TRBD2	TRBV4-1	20	CASSQEPTGTSGSFGRELFF
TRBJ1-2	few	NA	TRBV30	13	CAWGIGLGYGYTF
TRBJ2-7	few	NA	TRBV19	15	CASGAGLPQSYEQYF
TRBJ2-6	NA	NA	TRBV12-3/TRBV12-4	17	CASSPADMGTGANVLTF
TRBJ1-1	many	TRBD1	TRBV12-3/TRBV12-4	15	CASSLGVQGDTEAFF
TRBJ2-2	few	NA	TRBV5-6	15	CASSPLDRNTGELFF
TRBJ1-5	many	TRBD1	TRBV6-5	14	CASSYTGGDQPQHF
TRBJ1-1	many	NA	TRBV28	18	CASSLYGLATRVPTEAFF
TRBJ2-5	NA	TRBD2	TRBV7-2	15	CASSLGLAGIETQYF
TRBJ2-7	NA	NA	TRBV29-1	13	CSVETDFSYEQYF
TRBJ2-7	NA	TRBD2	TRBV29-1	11	CSGGGIYEQYF
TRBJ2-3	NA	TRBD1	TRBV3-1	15	CASSQDGQGFDTQYF
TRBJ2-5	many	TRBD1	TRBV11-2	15	CASSLGDSSRETQYF
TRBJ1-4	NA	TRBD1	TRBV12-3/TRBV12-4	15	CASSLRQGADEKLFF
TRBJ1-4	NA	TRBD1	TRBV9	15	CASSTGDRVNEKLFF
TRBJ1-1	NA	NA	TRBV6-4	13	CASSERLNTEALF
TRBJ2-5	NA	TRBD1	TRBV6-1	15	CASRSGQVGGETQYF
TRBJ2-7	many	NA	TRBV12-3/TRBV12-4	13	CASSWRRDYEQYF
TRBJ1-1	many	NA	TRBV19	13	CASSRSRNTEAFF
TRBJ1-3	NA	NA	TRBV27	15	CASKGGMGGGNTIYF
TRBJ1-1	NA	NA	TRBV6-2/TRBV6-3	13	CASSLLGDSEAFF
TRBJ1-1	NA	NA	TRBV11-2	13	CASSPKRAGGAFF